The present T cell receptor (beta chain) was sequenced within a study of cytomegalovirus exposure and HLA in healthy donors. About the research overall: The same platform was used for the roughly 120 validation repertoires as for the roughly 670 first-cohort repertoires, as reported in a later analysis. Study-wide points: Clusters of TCRs from the first cohort tended to co-occur in the 120 or so validation repertoires (as a later analysis found). Confirmation was obtained in vitro that a few CMV-associated chains are specific for CMV antigens. It was reportedly the case that the classifier diagnosed cytomegalovirus status with high specificity and sensitivity.

V dropped 4 bases and J dropped 0; count of bases not matched to a gene: 4. Looked up from germline, CDR1 is LGHNA and CDR2 is YNFKEQ. CDR3 length: 16 residues. This table comes from immunoSEQ multiplex PCR, and its TCRdb copy is limited to in-frame clones, with some not included. The sample comprises about 44,000 clones, over 85% of which are singletons, and over 2% rests with the top ten. With regard to this clone: Its antigen is currently unknown.

The V and J genes are TRBV4-2 and TRBJ2-1, with TRBD2 matching over 9 bases. This receptor was obtained from a woman under 30 in good health and CMV-seronegative. Source material: PBMCs. CDR3 coding DNA: TGTGCCAGCAGCCTCGGCGGGGGGGCCTCCTACAATGAGCAGTTCTTC. The encoded protein is CASSLGGGASYNEQFF.